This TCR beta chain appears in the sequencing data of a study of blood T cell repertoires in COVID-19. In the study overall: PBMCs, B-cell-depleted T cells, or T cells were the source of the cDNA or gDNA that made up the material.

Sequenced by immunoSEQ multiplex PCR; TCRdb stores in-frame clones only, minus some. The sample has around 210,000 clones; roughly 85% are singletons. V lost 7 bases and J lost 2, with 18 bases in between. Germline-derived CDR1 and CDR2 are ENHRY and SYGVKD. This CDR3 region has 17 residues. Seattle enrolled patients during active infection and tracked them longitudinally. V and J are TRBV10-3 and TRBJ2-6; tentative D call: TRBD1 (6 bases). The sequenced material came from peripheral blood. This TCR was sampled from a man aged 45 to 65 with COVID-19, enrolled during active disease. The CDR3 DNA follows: TGTGCCATCACCTCTGGGGGCCTCGTTACTGGGGCCAACGTCCTGACTTTC. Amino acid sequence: CAITSGGLVTGANVLTF.